Listed below are T cell receptor beta chains from one sample, sequenced in a study of shared clonotypes between healthy human individuals. Clones were sequenced by immunoSEQ multiplex PCR, and TCRdb holds only the in-frame ones, with some missing. The table lists roughly 550,000 clones, about 95% of them singletons. The sequenced material came from naive CD8+ T cells sorted from blood. Receptors originate from a woman in her twenties or thirties in good health. The CDR3 runs from the conserved cysteine through the conserved F or W. Each record gives: V gene, D gene, clone size, J gene, CDR3 DNA, CDR3 protein. The D gene is left open where the match is weak. The size entry is marked missing in some rows and otherwise reads once, few, many or a size class.

TRBV14	TRBD2	.	TRBJ2-4	TGTGCCAGCAGCCAGGCGCTAGCGGGATTCAAAAACATTCAGTACTTC	CASSQALAGFKNIQYF
TRBV27	.	once	TRBJ2-7	TGTGCCAGCAGTTCCCCAGCTAGGGGGGGGTCCTACGAGCAGTACTTC	CASSSPARGGSYEQYF
TRBV5-4	TRBD2	.	TRBJ2-3	TGTGCCAGCAGCTCTAGCGGGAGTTTCGCAGATACGCAGTATTTT	CASSSSGSFADTQYF
TRBV28	.	.	TRBJ2-1	TGTGCCAGCCACACCCCCTTTTCCTCCTACAATGAGCAGTTCTTC	CASHTPFSSYNEQFF
TRBV28	.	.	TRBJ2-4	TGTGCCAGCAGTTTTTATGGCGGAGGAAACAAAAACATTCAGTACTTC	CASSFYGGGNKNIQYF
TRBV9	.	.	TRBJ2-2	TGTGCCAGCAGCGTCTTTATGGATGGGGAGCTGTTTTTT	CASSVFMDGELFF
TRBV7-8	.	.	TRBJ2-1	TGTGCCAGCAGTTATAGCGCATCCTACAATGAGCAGTTCTTC	CASSYSASYNEQFF
TRBV29-1	TRBD1	.	TRBJ2-1	TGCAGCGCCGCGACAGGGAGCCCCTACAATGAGCAGTTCTTC	CSAATGSPYNEQFF
TRBV13	.	.	TRBJ1-2	TGTGCCAGCAGCCTCGCCGCGACAGACTACACCTTC	CASSLAATDYTF
TRBV27	.	.	TRBJ1-5	TGTGCCAGCAGTGCGGGCACAGGGCTGATTAATCAGCCCCAGCATTTT	CASSAGTGLINQPQHF
TRBV7-6	.	.	TRBJ2-3	TGTGCCAGCAGCTTAGTGGATACGCAGTATTTT	CASSLVDTQYF
TRBV5-5	.	.	TRBJ2-7	TGTGCCAGCAGCTTGCAGAGTTATTCGACCTACGAGCAGTACTTC	CASSLQSYSTYEQYF
TRBV5-4	.	.	TRBJ2-1	TGTGCCAGCAGCTTTAGTTATGAGCAGTTCTTC	CASSFSYEQFF
TRBV29-1	TRBD1	.	TRBJ1-1	TGCAGCGGCCGACAGGGAGCAACTGAAGCTTTCTTT	CSGRQGATEAFF
TRBV11-2	.	.	TRBJ2-7	TGTGCCAGCAGCTTCCGTCCCGGGATTCCCGTGGAGCAGTACTTC	CASSFRPGIPVEQYF
TRBV27	.	.	TRBJ2-1	TGTGCCAGCAGTTTGGACAGTTCCTACAATGAGCAGTTCTTC	CASSLDSSYNEQFF
TRBV27	TRBD2	.	TRBJ2-7	TGTGCCAGCAGTTCAGAGCGGGGACCCAACGAGCAGTACTTC	CASSSERGPNEQYF
TRBV11-1	.	.	TRBJ2-7	TGTGCCAGCACGGGGACCTCAGTAAGGGGCTACGAGCAGTACTTC	CASTGTSVRGYEQYF
TRBV13	TRBD2	.	TRBJ2-3	TGTGCCAGCAGCGCGGGACTAGCGGGACGTACAGATACGCAGTATTTT	CASSAGLAGRTDTQYF
TRBV2	TRBD1	.	TRBJ1-4	TGTGCCAGCAGTGGGAGGACAGGGATTAATGAAAAACTGTTTTTT	CASSGRTGINEKLFF
TRBV28	.	.	TRBJ1-5	TGTGCCGTATGCAGGGGTGGCAATCAGCCCCAGCATTTT	CAVCRGGNQPQHF
TRBV9	TRBD2	.	TRBJ2-1	TGTGCCAGCAGCCTTAGCGGGAGGGGCCACAATGAGCAGTTCTTC	CASSLSGRGHNEQFF
TRBV7-9	TRBD2	.	TRBJ2-1	TGTGCCAGCAGCTTAGTTGGCACACGCGGGAGGGGCTCCTACAATGAGCAGTTCTTC	CASSLVGTRGRGSYNEQFF
TRBV7-7	.	.	TRBJ2-1	TGTGCCAGCAGCTTAGGGGCAGGTATCGATGAGCAGTTCTTC	CASSLGAGIDEQFF
TRBV7-9	.	.	TRBJ1-2	TGTGCCAGCAGCCATGCAGGGTTCCCTTATGGCTACACCTTC	CASSHAGFPYGYTF
TRBV27	.	.	TRBJ2-7	TGTGCCAGCAGCAGTTTGGGGGGGCAGGGCCCCTACGAGCAGTACTTC	CASSSLGGQGPYEQYF
TRBV5-6	.	once	TRBJ2-7	TGTGCCAGCAGCTTGGGCCACCCCAACGAGCAGTACTTC	CASSLGHPNEQYF
TRBV5-8	.	.	TRBJ1-1	TGTGCCAGCAGCTTGGTGCTGAACACTGAAGCTTTCTTT	CASSLVLNTEAFF
TRBV2	.	.	TRBJ2-5	TGTGCCAGCAGAAACAGGGTCGGGGAGTACCAAGAGACCCAGTACTTC	CASRNRVGEYQETQYF
TRBV5-6	.	.	TRBJ2-7	TGTGCCAGCAGCGGAACCGGGACGGACTCCTACGAGCAGTACTTC	CASSGTGTDSYEQYF
TRBV7-9	.	once	TRBJ1-2	TGTGCCAGCAGCTTAACCAACAGGGCTAACTATGGCTACACCTTC	CASSLTNRANYGYTF
TRBV28	TRBD2	.	TRBJ2-3	TGTGCCAGCAGTTTCCCCTCTAGCGGGAGGCCGACTAGCACAGATACGCAGTATTTT	CASSFPSSGRPTSTDTQYF
TRBV28	TRBD2	.	TRBJ2-7	TGTGCCAGCAGTCACGGACTAGCGGGAGTGTACGAGCAGTACTTC	CASSHGLAGVYEQYF
TRBV5-6	TRBD2	.	TRBJ2-5	TGTGCCAGCAGCTTGAGGCTAGCGGAAGGAGGCAGGGAGACCCAGTACTTC	CASSLRLAEGGRETQYF
TRBV4-1	TRBD1	.	TRBJ1-1	TGCGCCAGCAGCCTGCACACCGGGACAGGCAAACTGAACACTGAAGCTTTCTTT	CASSLHTGTGKLNTEAFF
TRBV28	.	.	TRBJ2-7	TGTGCCAGCAGTTTAGCGGCAGGGGGGACCTACGAGCAGTACTTC	CASSLAAGGTYEQYF
TRBV6-1	.	.	TRBJ1-1	TGTGCCAGCAGTGAAATGGGGGGGAACACTGAAGCTTTCTTT	CASSEMGGNTEAFF
TRBV11-3	.	.	TRBJ2-1	TGTGCCAGCAGCTTATCTCGGGCGGTCGGTGAGCAGTTCTTC	CASSLSRAVGEQFF
TRBV25-1	TRBD1	.	TRBJ1-1	TGTGCCAGCAGTCTGTCCACGACAGGGTTCACTGAAGCTTTCTTT	CASSLSTTGFTEAFF
TRBV10-2	TRBD2	.	TRBJ2-3	TGCGCCAGCAGTGCGGGACTAGCTGGGAGCACAGATACGCAGTATTTT	CASSAGLAGSTDTQYF
TRBV28	TRBD1	.	TRBJ1-2	TGTGCCACCACTTCGGCACCGGAGGGGGCCGCGGCTGGCTACACCTTC	CATTSAPEGAAAGYTF
TRBV27	.	.	TRBJ1-1	TGTGCCAGCAGTAAGAGTCGGTCTGAAGCTTTCTTT	CASSKSRSEAFF